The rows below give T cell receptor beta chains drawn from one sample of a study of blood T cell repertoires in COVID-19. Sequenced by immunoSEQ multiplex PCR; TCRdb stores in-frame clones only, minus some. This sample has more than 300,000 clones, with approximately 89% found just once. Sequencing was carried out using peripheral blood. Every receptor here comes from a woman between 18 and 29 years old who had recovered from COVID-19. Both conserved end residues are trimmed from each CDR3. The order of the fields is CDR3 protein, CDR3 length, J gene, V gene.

cdr3_aa: ASSGDRRNQPQH
cdr3_length: 12
j_call: TRBJ1-5
v_call: TRBV4-2

cdr3_aa: ASSTPPRGSNQPQH
cdr3_length: 14
j_call: TRBJ1-5
v_call: TRBV19

cdr3_aa: ASSRVLATNEQF
cdr3_length: 12
j_call: TRBJ2-1
v_call: TRBV5-5

cdr3_aa: AKGTELYGYT
cdr3_length: 10
j_call: TRBJ1-2
v_call: TRBV24-1

cdr3_aa: ASSQEGWGGREKLF
cdr3_length: 14
j_call: TRBJ1-4
v_call: TRBV4-1

cdr3_aa: ASSAAGTSEANEQF
cdr3_length: 14
j_call: TRBJ2-1
v_call: TRBV9

cdr3_aa: ASSLQGPTETQY
cdr3_length: 12
j_call: TRBJ2-5
v_call: TRBV18

cdr3_aa: ASSGGRTVRQETQY
cdr3_length: 14
j_call: TRBJ2-5
v_call: TRBV25-1

cdr3_aa: ASGRGLGDYGYT
cdr3_length: 12
j_call: TRBJ1-2
v_call: TRBV7-2

cdr3_aa: ASSLLAGGTGELF
cdr3_length: 13
j_call: TRBJ2-2
v_call: TRBV7-9

cdr3_aa: ASSSPTKSSYNEQF
cdr3_length: 14
j_call: TRBJ2-1
v_call: TRBV6-5

cdr3_aa: ASIGGTGGSNEQF
cdr3_length: 13
j_call: TRBJ2-1
v_call: TRBV18

cdr3_aa: ATSRAGRDGDYGYT
cdr3_length: 14
j_call: TRBJ1-2
v_call: TRBV15

cdr3_aa: ATSDSTSGRYNEQF
cdr3_length: 14
j_call: TRBJ2-1
v_call: TRBV24-1

cdr3_aa: ATSGRDRGSYGYT
cdr3_length: 13
j_call: TRBJ1-2
v_call: TRBV24-1

cdr3_aa: ASSSRQALYNEQF
cdr3_length: 13
j_call: TRBJ2-1
v_call: TRBV5-4

cdr3_aa: ASSHAGGNQPQH
cdr3_length: 12
j_call: TRBJ1-5
v_call: TRBV4-3

cdr3_aa: ASSYDRLYGYT
cdr3_length: 11
j_call: TRBJ1-2
v_call: TRBV6-6

cdr3_aa: AEVRDAGRGNYNEQF
cdr3_length: 15
j_call: TRBJ2-1
v_call: TRBV3-1/TRBV3-2

cdr3_aa: ATSDLTSGRAIETQY
cdr3_length: 15
j_call: TRBJ2-5
v_call: TRBV24-1

cdr3_aa: ASSQDPSGRAGDTQY
cdr3_length: 15
j_call: TRBJ2-3
v_call: TRBV3-1/TRBV3-2

cdr3_aa: ASSLPYFNEQF
cdr3_length: 11
j_call: TRBJ2-1
v_call: TRBV27

cdr3_aa: ASSRGLAGGDSGANVLT
cdr3_length: 17
j_call: TRBJ2-6
v_call: TRBV5-1

cdr3_aa: ASSTSGLTGELF
cdr3_length: 12
j_call: TRBJ2-2
v_call: TRBV6-5

cdr3_aa: ASSNPGLNIQY
cdr3_length: 11
j_call: TRBJ2-4
v_call: TRBV6-2/TRBV6-3

cdr3_aa: ASSPRTSGRRETQY
cdr3_length: 14
j_call: TRBJ2-5
v_call: TRBV2

cdr3_aa: ASSLGGSFYNEQF
cdr3_length: 13
j_call: TRBJ2-1
v_call: TRBV5-6

cdr3_aa: ASSWRGNQPQH
cdr3_length: 11
j_call: TRBJ1-5
v_call: TRBV12-3/TRBV12-4

cdr3_aa: ATSDNRGNSPLH
cdr3_length: 12
j_call: TRBJ1-6
v_call: TRBV24-1

cdr3_aa: ASSFTVNTEAF
cdr3_length: 11
j_call: TRBJ1-1
v_call: TRBV11-3

cdr3_aa: ASSSPGGSGSTDTQY
cdr3_length: 15
j_call: TRBJ2-3
v_call: TRBV5-1

cdr3_aa: ASSLTGNYSNQPQH
cdr3_length: 14
j_call: TRBJ1-5
v_call: TRBV5-1

cdr3_aa: ASSSRLNGEQF
cdr3_length: 11
j_call: TRBJ2-1
v_call: TRBV7-2

cdr3_aa: ASSPRGGSSYNSPLH
cdr3_length: 15
j_call: TRBJ1-6
v_call: TRBV11-3

cdr3_aa: ASSLRRGLSGELF
cdr3_length: 13
j_call: TRBJ2-2
v_call: TRBV14

cdr3_aa: ASSSLGTLSSGNTIY
cdr3_length: 15
j_call: TRBJ1-3
v_call: TRBV27

cdr3_aa: ASSWDRGTTDSGEQF
cdr3_length: 15
j_call: TRBJ2-1
v_call: TRBV7-9

cdr3_aa: ASSFTFDRGNQPQH
cdr3_length: 14
j_call: TRBJ1-5
v_call: TRBV6-2/TRBV6-3

cdr3_aa: ASSYPQGTDTQY
cdr3_length: 12
j_call: TRBJ2-3
v_call: TRBV6-6

cdr3_aa: AWTGDGGTEAF
cdr3_length: 11
j_call: TRBJ1-1
v_call: TRBV30

cdr3_aa: ASSVVGEDTQY
cdr3_length: 11
j_call: TRBJ2-3
v_call: TRBV9

cdr3_aa: ASGRQEIYGYT
cdr3_length: 11
j_call: TRBJ1-2
v_call: TRBV6-5

cdr3_aa: ASSRSQGVLNEKLF
cdr3_length: 14
j_call: TRBJ1-4
v_call: TRBV28

cdr3_aa: ASSPPGTDTQY
cdr3_length: 11
j_call: TRBJ2-3
v_call: TRBV19

cdr3_aa: ASSQSRTEQETQY
cdr3_length: 13
j_call: TRBJ2-5
v_call: TRBV4-1

cdr3_aa: ASSSREVPSSYNSPLH
cdr3_length: 16
j_call: TRBJ1-6
v_call: TRBV5-1

cdr3_aa: ASSPVDRVWGTEAF
cdr3_length: 14
j_call: TRBJ1-1
v_call: TRBV18

cdr3_aa: ASSLGGFPNTQY
cdr3_length: 12
j_call: TRBJ2-3
v_call: TRBV11-3

cdr3_aa: ASSPNQGTPNYGYT
cdr3_length: 14
j_call: TRBJ1-2
v_call: TRBV11-2

cdr3_aa: ASSPLAGGGRATQY
cdr3_length: 14
j_call: TRBJ2-3
v_call: TRBV28

cdr3_aa: SASGLAGAYYEQF
cdr3_length: 13
j_call: TRBJ2-1
v_call: TRBV20-1

cdr3_aa: ASSSMEDTQETQY
cdr3_length: 13
j_call: TRBJ2-5
v_call: TRBV11-2

cdr3_aa: AWSALGVGTEAF
cdr3_length: 12
j_call: TRBJ1-1
v_call: TRBV30

cdr3_aa: ASSEYTQATFYGYT
cdr3_length: 14
j_call: TRBJ1-2
v_call: TRBV25-1

cdr3_aa: ASSLLGRQETQY
cdr3_length: 12
j_call: TRBJ2-5
v_call: TRBV5-4